This T cell receptor (beta chain) was found in a study of cytomegalovirus exposure and HLA in healthy donors. Study background: In a later analysis, the roughly 120 validation repertoires were reported to have used the same platform as the 666 first-cohort repertoires.

Sequenced by immunoSEQ multiplex PCR; TCRdb stores in-frame clones only, minus some. Altogether 150,000 to 180,000 clones are present, 86% being singletons, with the ten largest covering 2% to 2.5%. The CDR3 is made up of 15 amino acids. Trimming pared 5 bases from V and 1 base from J, leaving 16 bases between. Germline CDR1 and CDR2: SGHRS and YFSETQ. Sequenced: PBMCs. The sequence was obtained from a human donor in good health. The chain joins TRBV5-1 to TRBJ2-7; the D gene is possibly TRBD2 (5 bases). Here the CDR3 DNA reads TGCGCCAGCAGGCCGGACTTGGCTAGGTCCTACGAGCAGTACTTC. It specifies CASRPDLARSYEQYF.